The clone carrying this T cell receptor beta chain is termed medium-sized (0.01 to 0.1%). With MiXCR, TCRdb called clones anew from the PCR reads. The sample lists roughly 55,000 clones, around 15% occurring once. The data are from a study of metastatic and nonmetastatic thyroid tumors. None of the patients had undergone any treatment ahead of thyroid surgery. The CDR3 spans 15 residues. With 8 bases clipped from V and 7 bases from J, the junction kept 13 bases outside the gene matches. The sequencing input was blood. The clonotype was recovered from a male donor with papillary thyroid cancer or a benign thyroid nodule (not recorded which). Some clones in this sample may be carry-over from other donors' samples. V usage is TRBV12-3 or TRBV12-4 and J usage is TRBJ2-2, with 7 bases aligning to TRBD2. The DNA of the CDR3 is TGTGCCAGCCGGGGGGATGTAGCGCCTTTCGGGGAGCTGTTTTTT. Translated: CASRGDVAPFGELFF.